This T cell receptor beta chain was sequenced for a study of T cells after yellow fever vaccination. Trimming took 0 bases from V and 2 from J, leaving 8 bases between them. This CDR3 contains 14 residues. In germline, CDR1 is SGHRS, CDR2 YFSETQ. Whole-study results and caveats: Abundant clonotypes from the bulk population could contaminate FACS-sorted repertoires. Overlap between CD4 and CD8 compartments was detected for a small share of clonotypes.

The study made its TCR cDNA through 5'RACE template switching. That step introduced a universal primer site along with UMIs. MiXCR, applied by TCRdb to the 5' RACE reads, yields one record per CDR3 protein. The sample records hundreds of thousands of distinct CDR3 sequences, roughly 13% being singletons. This clonotype has just a few counts. Its antigen remains unknown. The starting material was PBMCs, obtained on the day of the yellow fever booster vaccination. The source of this sequence is a man under 40 who received the YFV17D yellow fever vaccine. J is TRBJ1-2 and V is TRBV5-1, with D maybe TRBD1 (5 bases). CDR3 in amino acids: CASSLGDRNYGYTF. The CDR3 coding sequence is TGCGCCAGCAGCTTGGGTGACAGAAACTATGGCTACACCTTC.